This T cell receptor (beta chain) was captured in a study of T cell repertoires in cytomegalovirus infection. Points from the study as a whole: HLA-C-restricted CMV-specific TCR beta clonotypes were dominant in the ex vivo response.

Many counts were recorded for this clonotype. What it binds is not known. TCRdb reprocessed the reads via MiXCR and lists one record per CDR3 protein. The table records about 98,000 distinct CDR3 sequences, 16% of them present only once. This clonotype was sampled from a human donor in good health (CMV status not recorded). Some clones in this sample may be carry-over from other donors' samples. The sequencing sample was made of PBMCs.

CDR3 nucleotide sequence: TGTGCCAGCAGCTTTCAGGGGAGTGAGCAGTTCTTC. It translates to CASSFQGSEQFF. The chain carries TRBV7-2 and TRBJ2-1; tentative D call: TRBD1 (6 bases). From germline, CDR1 is SGHTA and CDR2 FQGNSA. This CDR3 contains 12 residues. V dropped 3 bases and J dropped 9 bases, with 9 bases sitting between them.